Sequencing of this TCR beta chain was carried out in a study of T cell responses to AZD1222 COVID-19 vaccine. Regarding the study as a whole: Only a handful of AZD1222 recipients, roughly 6 in all, had baseline seropositivity. Donor demographics were predominantly white British with a female majority; clonal diversity may be underestimated. Nearly half of spike-specific TCRs reportedly target unmutated variant regions.

Unmatched junction bases numbered 6, after V lost 0 bases and J lost 7 bases. Per the germline V gene, CDR1 is SGHTA and CDR2 is FQGTGA. The CDR3 runs to 15 residues. Comments on this clone: What it binds is unknown.

Measured with immunoSEQ multiplex PCR; TCRdb has only the in-frame clones, and not every one. This table holds roughly 140,000 clones, more than 75% found once. This clonotype was sampled from an adult who received the AZD1222 COVID-19 vaccine. The rearrangement links TRBV7-3 to TRBJ2-3, with 8 bases lining up with TRBD2. The sample here was peripheral blood, taken 28 days after the second AZD1222 dose. CDR3 nucleotide sequence: TGTGCCAGCAGCTTAACCGGGAGGGCCGCGAATACGCAGTATTTT. Translating it yields CASSLTGRAANTQYF. Full variable domain (outside the CDR3, taken from reference TRBV7-3 and TRBJ2-3): GAGVSQTPSNKVTEKGKYVELRCDPISGHTALYWYRQSLGQGPEFLIYFQGTGAADDSGLPNDRFFAVRPEGSVSTLKIQRTERGDSAVYLCASSLTGRAANTQYFGPGTRLTVL.